One and the same sample provided the 29 T cell receptor beta chains below, sequenced in a study of cytomegalovirus exposure and HLA in healthy donors. 60 Vbeta and 13 Jbeta primers were used in PCR. Clones were sequenced by immunoSEQ multiplex PCR, and TCRdb holds only the in-frame ones, with some missing. The data hold over 200,000 clones, with almost 70% observed a single time. The sequenced sample consisted of PBMCs. The receptors shown here come from a man in his forties in good health and CMV-seropositive.

This sequence joins TRBV6-1 and TRBJ2-7; TRBD2 is a possible D gene (6 bases). Looked up from germline, CDR1 is MNHNS and CDR2 is SASEGT. Trimming removed 1 base from V and 2 bases from J, with 12 bases in between. This CDR3 comprises 15 residues. The CDR3, as DNA: TGTGCCAGCAGTGAAGGGGCGGGGCCTCCCTACGAGCAGTACTTC. Its protein is CASSEGAGPPYEQYF.

This rearrangement joins TRBV7-9 to TRBJ2-7; D is uncertain. The V gene's germline CDR1 is SEHNR and CDR2 FQNEAQ (reference sequence). V was shortened by 2 bases and J by 4 bases, with 6 bases between the two germline ends. CDR3 length: 12 residues. The CDR3 loop reads CASSLQRYEQYF. The CDR3 DNA reads as TGTGCCAGCAGCTTACAGCGTTACGAGCAGTACTTC.

The rearrangement links TRBV4-1 to TRBJ2-1; 11 bases line up with TRBD2. The CDR3 sequence is 17 residues long. With V trimmed by 1 base and J by 3 bases, 5 bases remained unmatched. The germline CDR1 and CDR2 sequences are MGHRA and YSYEKL. The DNA for the CDR3 is TGCGCCAGCAGCCAAGTAGCGGGGGGGAGGGTCTACAATGAGCAGTTCTTC. Its translation: CASSQVAGGRVYNEQFF.

The rearrangement links TRBV4-1 to TRBJ2-3, with TRBD2 matching over 10 bases. The CDR3 loop spans 17 amino acids. Germline V gives CDR1 MGHRA, CDR2 YSYEKL. Unmatched junction bases numbered 11, after V lost 4 bases and J lost 4 bases. The CDR3 sequence is CASSPERGGEVSDTQYF. The CDR3 DNA reads as TGCGCCAGCAGCCCGGAGCGGGGGGGAGAAGTGTCAGATACGCAGTATTTT.

The chain is built from TRBV15 and TRBJ1-1, with D tentatively TRBD1 (5 bases). Trimming cost V 5 bases and J 3 bases, with 22 bases left between them. The CDR3 totals 17 residues. Germline V CDR1 and CDR2: LNHNV, YYDKDF (reference sequence). This CDR3 reads CATSPLGVGELYTEAFF. The CDR3 nucleotides read TGTGCCACCAGCCCCCTAGGGGTGGGTGAGCTCTACACTGAAGCTTTCTTT.

This clone was observed a handful of times. The chain has TRBV7-6 and TRBJ2-7; tentative D call: TRBD2 (5 bases). Per germline, CDR1 SGHVS and CDR2 FNYEAQ. The CDR3 consists of 13 residues. V lost 1 base, J lost 5 bases, and 9 bases lay in between. CDR3 residues: CASSLGSSDEQYF. CDR3 sequence (DNA): TGTGCCAGCAGCTTAGGTAGTAGCGACGAGCAGTACTTC.

This chain connects TRBV2 to TRBJ1-5, with 9 positions matching TRBD1. The V segment lost 5 bases and the J segment 8 bases; nucleotides outside the gene matches: 10. The CDR3 length is 15 residues. Germline-derived CDR1 and CDR2 are SNHLY and FYNNEI. The CDR3 region has the DNA TGTGCCAGCAGTACTGTAGGACAGGGGACGGAGCCCCAGCATTTT. This sequence encodes CASSTVGQGTEPQHF.

In this sample, this clone turned up a few times. This chain uses TRBV9 with TRBJ2-1; tentatively, D is TRBD2 (5 bases). The CDR3 totals 17 residues. V was cut by 3 bases and J by 5 bases, with 21 bases left in between. The germline gives CDR1 SGDLS, CDR2 YYNGEE. CDR3 in DNA: TGTGCCAGCAGCGGCCTAGCCCAATCACAACCAAACAATGAGCAGTTCTTC. Encoded protein: CASSGLAQSQPNNEQFF. Variable domain in full (rest from reference TRBV9 and TRBJ2-1): DSGVTQTPKHLITATGQRVTLRCSPRSGDLSVYWYQQSLDQGLQFLIQYYNGEERAKGNILERFSAQQFPDLHSELNLSSLELGDSALYFCASSGLAQSQPNNEQFFGPGTRLTVL.

This chain uses TRBV5-6 with TRBJ2-5; 8 nucleotides line up with TRBD1. The CDR3 sequence is 13 residues long. The germline V gene encodes CDR1 SGHDT and CDR2 YYEEEE. J was trimmed by 5 bases and V by 4 bases; bases with no gene match: 4. CDR3: CASSVPGGETQYF. CDR3 bases: TGTGCCAGCAGCGTCCCAGGGGGCGAGACCCAGTACTTC.

This clone appeared a single time. The rearrangement links TRBV18 to TRBJ1-1; 7 bases fit TRBD1. Looked up from germline, CDR1 is KGHSH and CDR2 is LQKENI. This CDR3 is built from 13 residues. After removal of 3 bases from V and 11 bases from J, the junction contained 9 bases not matched to a gene. Here the CDR3 DNA reads TGTGCCAGCTCACCCGGGACAGTCGAGAGGGCTTTCTTT. This sequence encodes CASSPGTVERAFF.

The rearrangement links TRBV5-4 to TRBJ1-1; D might be TRBD1 (5 bases). V lost 1 base and J lost 5, with 12 bases in between. The CDR3 loop spans 14 amino acids. Germline lookup yields CDR1 SGHNT and CDR2 YYREEE (reference sequence). The CDR3 region has the DNA TGTGCCAGCAGCTTGACATTGGGGGGTACTGAAGCTTTCTTT. Translating gives CASSLTLGGTEAFF.

This rearrangement joins TRBV11-2 to TRBJ1-1; 7 bases are a match to TRBD1. Germline CDR1 and CDR2: SGHAT and FQNNGV. The ends lost 2 bases at V and 4 bases at J; junction bases unmatched: 4. The CDR3 is 14 residues long. The DNA for the CDR3 is TGTGCCAGCAGCTTAAGGGGGCGCCCCACTGAAGCTTTCTTT. Its translation is CASSLRGRPTEAFF.

V usage is TRBV5-5 and J usage is TRBJ1-6; weak D call: TRBD1 (6 bases). This CDR3 region has 14 residues. In germline, CDR1 is SGHKS, CDR2 YYEKEE (reference sequence). V was cut by 1 base and J by 10 bases, with 12 bases left in between. CDR3 nucleotides: TGTGCCAGCAGCTTGAAACAGGGTGGCTCACCCCTCCACTTT. Translation gives CASSLKQGGSPLHF. Variable domain in full (rest from reference TRBV5-5 and TRBJ1-6): DAGVTQSPTHLIKTRGQQVTLRCSPISGHKSVSWYQQVLGQGPQFIFQYYEKEERGRGNFPDRFSARQFPNYSSELNVNALLLGDSALYLCASSLKQGGSPLHFGNGTRLTVT.

This chain connects TRBV7-9 to TRBJ1-1; D is unresolved. The V end was cut by 2 bases, the J end by 8 bases, with 15 bases between. The CDR3 runs to 14 residues. Germline V CDR1 and CDR2: SEHNR, FQNEAQ (reference sequence). In DNA, the CDR3 is TGTGCCAGCAGCTTAACCCGGGGAGGGTCCGAAGCTTTCTTT. Its protein is CASSLTRGGSEAFF. Complete variable domain (other parts from reference TRBV7-9 and TRBJ1-1): DTGVSQNPRHKITKRGQNVTFRCDPISEHNRLYWYRQTLGQGPEFLTYFQNEAQLEKSRLLSDRFSAERPKGSFSTLEIQRTEQGDSAMYLCASSLTRGGSEAFFGQGTRLTVV.

V and J are TRBV6-6 and TRBJ1-1, with D perhaps matching TRBD1 (6 bases). Trimming cost V 6 bases and J 11 bases, with 22 bases left between them. CDR1 is MNHNY, CDR2 SVGAGI, per germline (reference sequence). There are 14 residues in the CDR3. CDR3 residues: CASRGTWGLQSAFF. In DNA form, the CDR3 reads TGTGCCAGCAGAGGGACGTGGGGGCTTCAGTCTGCTTTCTTT.

This chain uses TRBV4-1 with TRBJ1-2, with 9 positions matching TRBD1. The V segment lost 4 bases and the J segment 4 bases; nucleotides outside the gene matches: 4. Germline V gives CDR1 MGHRA, CDR2 YSYEKL. There are 14 residues in the CDR3. Written as DNA, the CDR3 is TGCGCCAGCAGCCGGGACAGGGTAGGCTATGGCTACACCTTC. Protein product: CASSRDRVGYGYTF.

This clone was observed once. The chain is built from TRBV28 and TRBJ1-5; 8 nucleotides agree with TRBD1. The CDR3 runs to 15 residues. Germline V gene data show CDR1 as MDHEN and CDR2 as SYDVKM. V was pared by 2 bases and J by 2 bases, with 2 bases of the junction left unmatched. CDR3 sequence reads: CASSLPDRGNQPQHF. The CDR3 DNA follows: TGTGCCAGCAGTTTACCGGACAGGGGCAATCAGCCCCAGCATTTT.

CDR3 in DNA: TGTGCCAGCAGTTACTTGACAGGGGGCGAAACTGAAGCTTTCTTT. Residues: CASSYLTGGETEAFF. V usage is TRBV6-5 and J usage is TRBJ1-1; 10 positions agree with TRBD1. The CDR3 extends over 15 amino acids. Germline assignment: CDR1 MNHEY and CDR2 SVGAGI. Losses at the gene ends were 1 base for V and 5 bases for J; bases not matched to a gene: 4.

The J gene is TRBJ1-1, the V gene TRBV7-3; D is unclear. This CDR3 region has 13 residues. Trimming stripped 6 bases from V and 1 base from J, with 9 bases between. CDR1 and CDR2 from the germline V gene are SGHTA and FQGTGA. The CDR3 sequence is CASRRFSNTEAFF. Written as DNA, the CDR3 is TGTGCCAGCAGGAGGTTCTCGAACACTGAAGCTTTCTTT.

J is TRBJ2-5 and V is TRBV5-4; D perhaps matches TRBD1 (5 bases). Germline values: CDR1 SGHNT, CDR2 YYREEE (reference sequence). V was pared by 4 bases and J by 7 bases, with 20 bases between. The CDR3 runs 15 residues. CDR3 in amino acids: CASSPPTNPQGTQYF. The CDR3 DNA is TGTGCCAGCAGCCCCCCCACCAACCCCCAGGGGACCCAGTACTTC.

This clone was detected only a few times. This may stem from a read error, because a much larger clone lies one nucleotide away. V and J are TRBV6-1 and TRBJ2-5, with D uncertain. The CDR3 totals 11 residues. Germline V gene sequence: CDR1 MNHNS, CDR2 SASEGT. V was cut by 5 bases and J by 3 bases, with 4 bases left in between. DNA of the CDR3: TGTGCCAGCAGTTCGGAAGAGACCCAGTACTTC. Translation: CASSSEETQYF.

This clone has a handful of counts. The chain uses TRBV5-1 and TRBJ2-3; 10 positions match TRBD2. Trimming removed 4 bases from V and 2 bases from J; junction bases left unmatched: 10. This CDR3 is built from 17 residues. CDR1 is SGHRS, CDR2 YFSETQ, per germline. The CDR3 sequence is CASSRIASGGATDTQYF. Here the CDR3 DNA reads TGCGCCAGCAGCAGAATTGCTAGCGGGGGCGCCACAGATACGCAGTATTTT.

V usage is TRBV29-1 and J usage is TRBJ1-3; D gene uncertain. The CDR3 is 13 residues long. Between the trimmed V and J ends, which lost 4 bases and 2 bases, there was a span of 9 bases. Germline lookup yields CDR1 SQVTM and CDR2 ANQGSEA. In nucleotides, the CDR3 is TGCAGCGTTGCCTACAGCCCTGGAAACACCATATATTTT. It yields the protein CSVAYSPGNTIYF. The full variable domain, rest sourced from reference TRBV29-1 and TRBJ1-3, is SAVISQKPSRDICQRGTSLTIQCQVDSQVTMMFWYRQQPGQSLTLIATANQGSEATYESGFVIDKFPISRPNLTFSTLTVSNMSPEDSSIYLCSVAYSPGNTIYFGEGSWLTVV.

The chain combines TRBV7-2 with TRBJ2-2, with 9 positions matching TRBD2. The germline gives CDR1 SGHTA, CDR2 FQGNSA. The V gene end was trimmed by 1 base and the J gene end by 7 bases; junction bases not matched to a gene: 7. The CDR3 has 16 amino acids. This CDR3 is CASSLETSGGGGELFF. The CDR3, as DNA: TGTGCCAGCAGCTTAGAGACTAGCGGAGGTGGCGGGGAGCTGTTTTTT.

The V gene is TRBV7-9, the J gene TRBJ2-1; TRBD1 matches 12 bases. CDR3 size: 15 residues. Per germline, CDR1 SEHNR and CDR2 FQNEAQ (reference sequence). V lost 5 bases, J lost 7 bases, and 6 bases stayed unmatched. This CDR3 reads CASSQGTGGGNEQFF. CDR3 bases: TGTGCCAGCAGCCAGGGGACAGGGGGCGGGAATGAGCAGTTCTTC.

The chain combines TRBV11-2 with TRBJ2-3; tentative D call: TRBD1 (5 bases). V lost 3 bases to trimming and J lost 2 bases, with 9 bases between them. The CDR3 is 14 residues long. The germline V gene has CDR1 SGHAT and CDR2 FQNNGV. The CDR3 sequence: CASSFNRITDTQYF. The CDR3 DNA reads as TGTGCCAGCAGCTTCAACAGGATCACAGATACGCAGTATTTT. The complete variable domain, with remaining parts taken from reference TRBV11-2 and TRBJ2-3, reads EAGVAQSPRYKIIEKRQSVAFWCNPISGHATLYWYQQILGQGPKLLIQFQNNGVVDDSQLPKDRFSAERLKGVDSTLKIQPAKLEDSAVYLCASSFNRITDTQYFGPGTRLTVL.

V and J are TRBV2 and TRBJ2-5; D is perhaps TRBD2 (5 bases). TRBJ2-7 matches the DNA end more closely, so the J call is doubtful. CDR3 size: 12 residues. Germline V gene lookup returns CDR1 SNHLY and CDR2 FYNNEI. The CDR3 DNA reads TGTGCCAGCACGGCTAGCCTCTACGAGCAGTACTTC. Protein product: CASTASLYEQYF.

This clone was counted only a few times. The rearrangement uses TRBV4-1 and TRBJ2-3; D remains unclear. The CDR3 covers 14 residues. Germline V lookup: CDR1 MGHRA, CDR2 YSYEKL. The germline V and J ends were trimmed by 7 bases and 4 bases, with 15 bases remaining between them. The CDR3 region is CASTPLVGADTQYF. CDR3 nucleotides: TGCGCCAGCACCCCCCTGGTGGGCGCAGATACGCAGTATTTT.

The chain carries TRBV9 and TRBJ1-1; no clear D gene. In germline, CDR1 is SGDLS, CDR2 YYNGEE. The CDR3 length is 11 residues. The V end was cut by 4 bases, the J end by 6 bases, with 7 bases between. The CDR3 DNA is TGTGCCAGCAGCCCAGTCCCTGAAGCTTTCTTT. Translated, it gives CASSPVPEAFF.